Listed here are 22 T cell receptor beta chains from one sample, sequenced in a study of blood T cell repertoires in COVID-19. Clones were sequenced by immunoSEQ multiplex PCR, and TCRdb holds only the in-frame ones, with some missing. The sample includes about 170,000 clones, around four fifths of them seen just once. Specimen: peripheral blood. Every receptor here comes from a woman older than 75 with COVID-19, enrolled during active disease.

The chain is built from TRBV5-1 and TRBJ2-5, with 7 nucleotides matching TRBD2. The CDR3 is 14 amino acids. V lost 4 bases, J lost 1 base, and 4 bases stayed unmatched. Germline CDR1 is SGHRS and CDR2 is YFSETQ. The CDR3 nucleotides are TGCGCCAGCAGCCCGGGGGGAGGCCAAGAGACCCAGTACTTC. As protein: CASSPGGGQETQYF.

The chain has TRBV4-1 and TRBJ2-3; 9 bases fit TRBD1. Trimming removed 3 bases from V and 3 bases from J; junction bases left unmatched: 7. The CDR3 spans 16 residues. Germline CDR1 reads MGHRA; CDR2 reads YSYEKL. CDR3: CASSQDRGRLTDTQYF. The CDR3 DNA reads TGCGCCAGCAGCCAGGACAGGGGCCGATTGACAGATACGCAGTATTTT.

The rearrangement joins TRBV4-1 to TRBJ2-6, with D perhaps TRBD2 (6 bases). The CDR3 totals 16 residues. V gave up 4 bases and J gave up 4 bases, with 14 bases separating them. Germline-derived CDR1 and CDR2 are MGHRA and YSYEKL. The CDR3 DNA reads TGCGCCAGCAGCCCGTCCGGAGGGACGGGGGCCAACGTCCTGACTTTC. This codes for CASSPSGGTGANVLTF.

V gene TRBV3-1 (or the pseudogene TRBV3-2) combines with J gene TRBJ1-1, with D possibly being TRBD1 (5 bases). Germline V gene data show CDR1 as LGHDT and CDR2 as YNNKEL (reference sequence). V dropped 1 base and J dropped 10 bases, with 13 bases sitting between them. The CDR3 is made up of 13 amino acids. The CDR3 loop is CASSQVQSGGAFF. CDR3 DNA: TGTGCCAGCAGCCAAGTCCAGTCCGGGGGAGCTTTCTTT.

The chain joins TRBV19 to TRBJ2-3; D is perhaps TRBD1 (5 bases). Germline CDR1 reads LNHDA; CDR2 reads SQIVND (reference sequence). The CDR3 sequence is 14 residues long. V gave up 8 bases and J gave up 0 bases, with 12 bases separating them. The CDR3 bases are TGTGCCAGTCGCCGGACAACTAGCACAGATACGCAGTATTTT. Translating it yields CASRRTTSTDTQYF.

The V gene is TRBV2, the J gene TRBJ1-1; TRBD1 is a possible D gene (5 bases). Germline V gives CDR1 SNHLY, CDR2 FYNNEI. Trimming shortened V by 8 bases and J by 1 base, and 14 bases separated the two germline ends. This CDR3 comprises 14 residues. In nucleotides, the CDR3 is TGTGCCAGCCAAAAGGGGTTATCGAACACTGAAGCTTTCTTT. Its protein is CASQKGLSNTEAFF.

The chain employs TRBV27 and TRBJ1-2; weak D call: TRBD1 (5 bases). Germline V gene sequence: CDR1 MNHEY, CDR2 SMNVEV (reference sequence). V dropped 5 bases and J dropped 4 bases, with 11 bases sitting between them. The CDR3 length is 13 residues. CDR3 DNA: TGTGCCAGCAGTCCCCGGGGGGGCTATGGCTACACCTTC. Translation: CASSPRGGYGYTF.

The chain uses TRBV3-1 (or the pseudogene TRBV3-2) and TRBJ1-6; TRBD1 aligns across 9 bases. Germline V lookup: CDR1 LGHDT, CDR2 YNNKEL (reference sequence). The CDR3 spans 14 residues. The J segment lost 10 bases and the V segment lost 8 bases, leaving 9 bases of the junction unmatched. The CDR3 nucleotides read TGTGCCAGCCAACCAACAGGGGGCGGGTCACCCCTCCACTTT. Translation gives CASQPTGGGSPLHF.

This clone was seen just once. The chain links TRBV5-1 to TRBJ2-5; 12 bases fit TRBD2. Germline loops: CDR1 SGHRS, CDR2 YFSETQ. The CDR3 totals 19 residues. Trimming took 0 bases from V and 4 from J; bases not matched to a gene: 13. CDR3 in amino acids: CASSLVPGLAGTWGETQYF. CDR3 nucleotides: TGCGCCAGCAGCTTGGTCCCAGGACTAGCGGGGACCTGGGGAGAGACCCAGTACTTC. The complete variable domain, with remaining parts taken from reference TRBV5-1 and TRBJ2-5, reads KAGVTQTPRYLIKTRGQQVTLSCSPISGHRSVSWYQQTPGQGLQFLFEYFSETQRNKGNFPGRFSGRQFSNSRSEMNVSTLELGDSALYLCASSLVPGLAGTWGETQYFGPGTRLLVL.

V usage is TRBV19 and J usage is TRBJ2-7, with D perhaps matching TRBD2 (6 bases). Germline loops: CDR1 LNHDA, CDR2 SQIVND (reference sequence). The CDR3 covers 13 residues. V was shortened by 5 bases and J by 6 bases, with 14 bases between the two germline ends. Here the CDR3 reads CASSPRGFSEQYF. The CDR3 coding sequence is TGTGCCAGTAGTCCACGGGGGTTTAGCGAGCAGTACTTC.

The chain links TRBV29-1 to TRBJ1-1; D not certain. V was shortened by 3 bases and J by 5 bases, with 10 bases between the two germline ends. Germline CDR1 SQVTM, CDR2 ANQGSEA. The CDR3 sequence is 12 residues long. The CDR3 nucleotides read TGCAGCGTTGAGCCCCAGTGGACTGAAGCTTTCTTT. Translation: CSVEPQWTEAFF.

The V gene is TRBV19, the J gene TRBJ2-2; a weak D match, TRBD2 (5 bases). The CDR3 runs to 16 residues. Germline values: CDR1 LNHDA, CDR2 SQIVND (reference sequence). V was cut by 9 bases and J by 1 base, with 18 bases left in between. The DNA of the CDR3 is TGTGCCAGCCGGGGTTGGGGAGACCAGAACACCGGGGAGCTGTTTTTT. It codes for CASRGWGDQNTGELFF.

This clone was picked up one time. The rearrangement joins TRBV9 to TRBJ2-3; maybe TRBD2 (5 bases). Germline CDR1 is SGDLS and CDR2 is YYNGEE. The CDR3 is 12 residues long. Trimming cost V 0 bases and J 10 bases, with 9 bases left between them. The CDR3 nucleotides are TGTGCCAGCAGCGTAGGAGGGTGGCCGCAGTATTTT. This encodes CASSVGGWPQYF.

This sequence joins TRBV5-6 and TRBJ1-5; no clear D. Germline values: CDR1 SGHDT, CDR2 YYEEEE. The CDR3 runs to 15 residues. Trimming stripped 0 bases from V and 2 bases from J, with 9 bases between. The CDR3: CASSLGGMGNQPQHF. The CDR3 bases are TGTGCCAGCAGCTTGGGAGGGATGGGCAATCAGCCCCAGCATTTT.

The chain recombines TRBV7-6 with TRBJ1-1, with TRBD1 identical over 8 bases. Germline assignment: CDR1 SGHVS and CDR2 FNYEAQ. V lost 5 bases and J lost 11; bases outside the gene matches: 4. This CDR3 has 11 residues. The DNA for the CDR3 is TGTGCCAGCAGCCCGGACAGGGCGGCTTTCTTT. Translated: CASSPDRAAFF.

The J gene is TRBJ2-5, the V gene TRBV7-9; 11 bases are a match to TRBD1. After removal of 4 bases from V and 5 bases from J, the junction contained 6 bases not matched to a gene. CDR3 length: 15 residues. CDR1 and CDR2 from the germline V gene are SEHNR and FQNEAQ (reference sequence). CDR3 in DNA: TGTGCCAGCAGCTCGGGACAGGGGGGCCGGGAGACCCAGTACTTC. This gives the protein CASSSGQGGRETQYF. The variable domain in full, completed from reference TRBV7-9 and TRBJ2-5, reads DTGVSQNPRHKITKRGQNVTFRCDPISEHNRLYWYRQTLGQGPEFLTYFQNEAQLEKSRLLSDRFSAERPKGSFSTLEIQRTEQGDSAMYLCASSSGQGGRETQYFGPGTRLLVL.

The genes are TRBV3-1 (or the pseudogene TRBV3-2) and TRBJ2-3; 13 bases agree with TRBD2. The CDR3 sequence is 18 residues long. From germline, CDR1 is LGHDT and CDR2 YNNKEL (reference sequence). V trimming: 4 bases; J trimming: 0 bases; junction bases outside the gene matches: 7. The CDR3 DNA reads TGTGCCAGCAGCCGAACTAGCGGGGGGGCTGGGAGCACAGATACGCAGTATTTT. It translates to CASSRTSGGAGSTDTQYF.

The chain recombines TRBV5-5 with TRBJ1-2; weak D call: TRBD1 (5 bases). This CDR3 has 15 amino acids. V dropped 1 base and J dropped 5 bases, with 15 bases sitting between them. The germline V gene encodes CDR1 SGHKS and CDR2 YYEKEE (reference sequence). The CDR3 loop is CASSLSSGQGYGYTF. The CDR3 DNA follows: TGTGCCAGCAGCTTGTCTTCAGGGCAGGGTTATGGCTACACCTTC.

The rearrangement joins TRBV7-9 to TRBJ2-1; weak D call: TRBD1 (6 bases). Trimming cost V 6 bases and J 4 bases, with 16 bases left between them. This CDR3 comprises 15 residues. Germline V gene lookup returns CDR1 SEHNR and CDR2 FQNEAQ (reference sequence). CDR3 sequence: CASRPRGGGYNEQFF. The CDR3 nucleotides read TGTGCCAGCAGACCCAGGGGTGGCGGATACAATGAGCAGTTCTTC. The full variable domain, rest sourced from reference TRBV7-9 and TRBJ2-1, is DTGVSQNPRHKITKRGQNVTFRCDPISEHNRLYWYRQTLGQGPEFLTYFQNEAQLEKSRLLSDRFSAERPKGSFSTLEIQRTEQGDSAMYLCASRPRGGGYNEQFFGPGTRLTVL.

This clone was counted between two and nine times. The V call is TRBV20-1, the J call TRBJ2-1; D call uncertain. V lost 3 bases and J lost 5, with 2 bases in between. CDR1 DFQATT and CDR2 SNEGSKA come from the germline V gene (reference sequence). The CDR3 totals 10 residues. The CDR3 bases are TGCAGTGCTAGCGACAATGAGCAGTTCTTC. This encodes CSASDNEQFF.

This chain uses TRBV7-6 with TRBJ2-2; 10 nucleotides match TRBD2. The CDR3 has 16 amino acids. V lost 5 bases to trimming and J lost 0 bases; unmatched junction nucleotides: 3. Germline loops: CDR1 SGHVS, CDR2 FNYEAQ. CDR3 bases: TGTGCCAGCAGCCGTACTAGCGGGGCGAACACCGGGGAGCTGTTTTTT. It yields the protein CASSRTSGANTGELFF.

The V and J genes are TRBV29-1 and TRBJ1-2, with D unresolved. The CDR3 consists of 11 residues. V was shortened by 6 bases and J by 4 bases, with 9 bases between the two germline ends. In germline, CDR1 is SQVTM, CDR2 ANQGSEA. CDR3 sequence: CSVGEVYGYTF. In DNA form, the CDR3 reads TGCAGCGTCGGGGAGGTCTATGGCTACACCTTC.